Presented here are 24 T cell receptor beta chains from one specimen sequenced in a study of blood T cell repertoires in COVID-19. The repertoire was sequenced with immunoSEQ multiplex PCR; TCRdb's copy has only in-frame clones and lacks some. The table shows about 260,000 clones, with about nine tenths occurring only once. Input material: peripheral blood. The source of these receptors is a man in his forties who had recovered from COVID-19.

V and J are TRBV7-9 and TRBJ1-2, with 10 nucleotides matching TRBD1. V lost 4 bases, J lost 5 bases, and 7 bases stayed unmatched. CDR1 and CDR2 from the germline V gene are SEHNR and FQNEAQ (reference sequence). This CDR3 contains 15 residues. The CDR3 region has the DNA TGTGCCAGCAGCTCCCGGACAGGGGGTGGATATGGCTACACCTTC. It is translated as CASSSRTGGGYGYTF.

V is TRBV27 and J is TRBJ1-5; D is uncertain. The germline V gene encodes CDR1 MNHEY and CDR2 SMNVEV (reference sequence). V was pared by 0 bases and J by 9 bases, with 12 bases between. The CDR3 contains 14 residues. CDR3 DNA sequence: TGTGCCAGCAGTTTATCGCGGGGTAAAGGGCCCCAGCATTTT. Translating gives CASSLSRGKGPQHF.

The chain links TRBV4-2 to TRBJ2-1; 13 bases align to TRBD2. The CDR3 has 18 residues. CDR1 and CDR2 from the germline V gene are LGHNA and YNFKEQ. Germline trimming cut 6 bases from V and 3 bases from J; bases unmatched to any gene: 11. The CDR3 sequence: CASSRVPGLAGSYNEQFF. Here the CDR3 DNA reads TGTGCCAGCAGTAGAGTGCCGGGACTAGCGGGAAGCTACAATGAGCAGTTCTTC.

The V and J genes are TRBV5-1 and TRBJ2-3; D is perhaps TRBD2 (5 bases). The CDR3 sequence is 19 residues long. Germline-derived CDR1 and CDR2 are SGHRS and YFSETQ. V was shortened by 3 bases and J by 2 bases, with 25 bases between the two germline ends. The CDR3 DNA reads TGCGCCAGCAGCTACTACGGGATATCCACGGCTCGCCCCACAGATACGCAGTATTTT. Translated, it gives CASSYYGISTARPTDTQYF.

This clone appeared once. This sequence joins TRBV30 and TRBJ2-2; D is perhaps TRBD1 (6 bases). Germline V CDR1 and CDR2: GTSNPN, SVGIG (reference sequence). The CDR3 runs 13 residues. The V end lost 3 bases, the J end lost 5 bases, and 10 bases lay between the germline ends. The DNA of the CDR3 is TGTGCCTGGAGAAGGGGGTGGACCGGGGAGCTGTTTTTT. As protein: CAWRRGWTGELFF.

The genes are TRBV5-1 and TRBJ2-7; 7 bases line up with TRBD1. In germline, CDR1 is SGHRS, CDR2 YFSETQ. The CDR3 length is 15 residues. V trimming: 4 bases; J trimming: 1 base; junction bases outside the gene matches: 8. CDR3 region: CASSGTGVKSYEQYF. DNA for the CDR3: TGCGCCAGCAGCGGAACAGGGGTGAAATCCTACGAGCAGTACTTC.

The table lists this clone with a few counts. The V call is TRBV29-1, the J call TRBJ2-5, with TRBD1 as a possible D gene (5 bases). Germline V lookup: CDR1 SQVTM, CDR2 ANQGSEA. Trimming removed 3 bases at V and 1 base at J, with 12 bases between. The CDR3 covers 14 residues. CDR3 amino acids: CSVEPRQTQETQYF. The CDR3 DNA follows: TGCAGCGTTGAGCCGAGACAGACCCAAGAGACCCAGTACTTC.

This clone has just a few counts. V usage is TRBV27 and J usage is TRBJ2-5, with a weak D call TRBD2 (5 bases). The CDR3 has 13 residues. The germline CDR1 and CDR2 sequences are MNHEY and SMNVEV (reference sequence). Trimming pared 4 bases from V and 4 bases from J, leaving 10 bases between. CDR3 region: CASSSRDGETQYF. The DNA of the CDR3 is TGTGCCAGCAGTTCTCGGGATGGAGAGACCCAGTACTTC.

The genes are TRBV6-1 and TRBJ1-2, with D tentatively TRBD1 (5 bases). V lost 3 bases to trimming and J lost 5 bases, with 10 bases between them. From germline, CDR1 is MNHNS and CDR2 SASEGT. The CDR3 length is 13 residues. The CDR3 sequence: CASSEAGLYGYTF. The CDR3 DNA sequence: TGTGCCAGCAGTGAGGCAGGGCTATATGGCTACACCTTC.

This chain uses TRBV7-9 with TRBJ1-6, with 10 bases aligning to TRBD1. The CDR3 loop spans 14 amino acids. Trimming at V came to 5 bases and at J to 7 bases, leaving 2 bases not matched to a gene. Germline-derived CDR1 and CDR2 are SEHNR and FQNEAQ (reference sequence). The CDR3 loop reads CASSRTGGNSPLHF. CDR3 nucleotide sequence: TGTGCCAGCAGCAGGACAGGGGGGAATTCACCCCTCCACTTT.

The chain employs TRBV5-6 and TRBJ2-2; 9 nucleotides match TRBD1. CDR1 and CDR2 from the germline V gene are SGHDT and YYEEEE. This CDR3 region has 15 residues. With 4 bases clipped from V and 4 bases from J, the junction kept 5 bases outside the gene matches. In DNA, the CDR3 is TGTGCCAGCAGCGCTAGACAGGGGGGCACCGGGGAGCTGTTTTTT. Amino acids: CASSARQGGTGELFF.

The V gene is TRBV9, the J gene TRBJ2-1, with 9 positions matching TRBD1. J lost 7 bases, V lost 3 bases, and 14 bases had no gene match. The CDR3 is 17 amino acids. Germline V gives CDR1 SGDLS, CDR2 YYNGEE. DNA of the CDR3: TGTGCCAGCAGCGGACCCCTGACAGGGGGGATTTTGAATGAGCAGTTCTTC. Amino acids: CASSGPLTGGILNEQFF.

The DNA for the CDR3 is TGTGCCAGCAGTTTCAGGCAGCCCACCGAAGCTTTCTTT. This codes for CASSFRQPTEAFF. V and J are TRBV6-5 and TRBJ1-1; the D is unclear. This CDR3 spans 13 amino acids. V lost 4 bases and J 8 bases, leaving 14 bases between the germline ends. Germline-derived CDR1 and CDR2 are MNHEY and SVGAGI.

V and J are TRBV5-6 and TRBJ2-3; TRBD1 aligns across 7 bases. The CDR3 is 16 amino acids. Per germline, CDR1 SGHDT and CDR2 YYEEEE. J gave up 3 bases and V 4 bases, and 11 bases lay outside the gene matches. The CDR3 region has the DNA TGTGCCAGCAGCCTCACTCACAGGGGCATAACAGATACGCAGTATTTT. It is translated as CASSLTHRGITDTQYF. Drawing the rest from reference TRBV5-6 and TRBJ2-3, the complete variable domain is DAGVTQSPTHLIKTRGQQVTLRCSPKSGHDTVSWYQQALGQGPQFIFQYYEEEERQRGNFPDRFSGHQFPNYSSELNVNALLLGDSALYLCASSLTHRGITDTQYFGPGTRLTVL.

This clone occurred once. The rearrangement joins TRBV3-1 (or the pseudogene TRBV3-2) to TRBJ2-4; TRBD2 agrees at 14 bases. The CDR3 totals 20 residues. The junction had 9 bases not matched to a gene; V was cut back by 0 bases and J by 2 bases. Germline CDR1 and CDR2: LGHDT and YNNKEL (reference sequence). The CDR3 sequence: CASSQDRLAGGLSSKNIQYF. The CDR3 DNA reads as TGTGCCAGCAGCCAAGATCGACTAGCGGGGGGGCTGTCTTCCAAAAACATTCAGTACTTC.

This clone has more than one count but fewer than ten. The chain carries TRBV7-9 and TRBJ2-5; a possible D gene is TRBD2 (5 bases). Trimming cost V 6 bases and J 5 bases, with 7 bases left between them. Germline CDR1 and CDR2: SEHNR and FQNEAQ (reference sequence). This CDR3 comprises 11 residues. The CDR3 region has the DNA TGTGCCAGCAGTCCGGGGGAGACCCAGTACTTC. Residues: CASSPGETQYF.

The CDR3 here is CASSAIGGNTEAFF. The DNA for the CDR3 is TGTGCCAGCAGCGCGATAGGGGGGAACACTGAAGCTTTCTTT. V and J are TRBV7-2 and TRBJ1-1; D is possibly TRBD1 (6 bases). This CDR3 has 14 amino acids. Trimming took 5 bases from V and 1 from J, leaving 11 bases between them. Germline lookup yields CDR1 SGHTA and CDR2 FQGNSA.

CDR3 DNA sequence: TGTGCCTGGAGCGGTGCGGGACAGGGGGCTTATTCACCCCTCCACTTT. It yields the protein CAWSGAGQGAYSPLHF. The chain recombines TRBV30 with TRBJ1-6; 12 bases line up with TRBD1. This CDR3 comprises 16 residues. Looked up from germline, CDR1 is GTSNPN and CDR2 is SVGIG (reference sequence). Trimming took 3 bases from V and 8 from J; bases not matched to a gene: 8.

This sequence joins TRBV2 and TRBJ2-7; 11 bases map to TRBD2. The CDR3 consists of 14 residues. Germline assignment: CDR1 SNHLY and CDR2 FYNNEI. The V segment lost 6 bases and the J segment 6 bases; nucleotides outside the gene matches: 7. This chain's CDR3 is CASSLTSGVSEQYF. In DNA, the CDR3 is TGTGCCAGCAGCTTGACTAGCGGGGTAAGCGAGCAGTACTTC.

The V and J genes are TRBV7-3 and TRBJ2-6; TRBD1 is a possible D gene (6 bases). Germline CDR1 is SGHTA and CDR2 is FQGTGA. V was shortened by 1 base and J by 0 bases, with 7 bases between the two germline ends. This CDR3 region has 16 residues. The CDR3 sequence is CASSLRGPSGANVLTF. The CDR3 DNA follows: TGTGCCAGCAGCTTAAGGGGGCCCTCTGGGGCCAACGTCCTGACTTTC.

The chain joins TRBV24-1 to TRBJ2-3, with a weak D call TRBD2 (5 bases). The V gene's germline CDR1 is KGHDR and CDR2 SFDVKD. This CDR3 comprises 15 residues. V was shortened by 4 bases and J by 5 bases, with 15 bases between the two germline ends. The CDR3 region is CATSDPATAGDTQYF. The CDR3 region has the DNA TGTGCCACCAGTGACCCGGCCACGGCGGGAGATACGCAGTATTTT.

The V gene is TRBV30, the J gene TRBJ1-1; D is undetermined. The CDR3 is 11 residues long. Germline-derived CDR1 and CDR2 are GTSNPN and SVGIG (reference sequence). V dropped 0 bases and J dropped 11 bases, with 10 bases sitting between them. The CDR3, as DNA: TGTGCCTGGAGTGTTCGCCTTGAGGCTTTCTTT. Translating gives CAWSVRLEAFF.

This chain links TRBV5-1 with TRBJ1-4, with D maybe TRBD1 (5 bases). The V gene's germline CDR1 is SGHRS and CDR2 YFSETQ. The CDR3 is made up of 14 amino acids. Trimming removed 5 bases from V and 3 bases from J, with 11 bases in between. CDR3 protein: CASRTSGANEKLFF. CDR3 nucleotide sequence: TGCGCCAGCAGGACTTCGGGGGCTAATGAAAAACTGTTTTTT. The full variable domain, with the rest looked up from reference TRBV5-1 and TRBJ1-4, is KAGVTQTPRYLIKTRGQQVTLSCSPISGHRSVSWYQQTPGQGLQFLFEYFSETQRNKGNFPGRFSGRQFSNSRSEMNVSTLELGDSALYLCASRTSGANEKLFFGSGTQLSVL.

The chain combines TRBV7-6 with TRBJ2-1; 8 bases match TRBD2. This CDR3 spans 12 amino acids. The V gene's germline CDR1 is SGHVS and CDR2 FNYEAQ. The trim removed 3 bases at V and 10 bases at J, leaving 2 bases unmatched. DNA for the CDR3: TGTGCCAGCAGCTTGATAGCGGGAGAGCAGTTCTTC. This sequence encodes CASSLIAGEQFF.